The next 4 T cell receptor beta chains were all read from a single sample in a study of cytomegalovirus exposure and HLA in healthy donors. TCRdb keeps only in-frame clones here, not all; method: immunoSEQ multiplex PCR. Of approximately 59,000 clones detected, just over 90% appear once; the ten largest clones hold 1.5% to 2%. Sequencing used PBMCs. These receptors were collected from a woman younger than 35 in good health and CMV-seropositive.

This sequence joins TRBV10-3 and TRBJ2-7, with a tentative D call TRBD2 (6 bases). Per germline, CDR1 ENHRY and CDR2 SYGVKD. There are 14 residues in the CDR3. V was clipped by 10 bases and J by 3 bases, with 19 bases between them. The CDR3 sequence is CATEEPTRNYEQYF. For the CDR3, the DNA is TGTGCCACCGAAGAACCGACTAGAAACTACGAGCAGTACTTC.

The gene calls are TRBV2 and TRBJ1-6; the match to TRBD1 covers 8 bases. Unmatched junction bases numbered 8, after V lost 8 bases and J lost 8 bases. The CDR3 has 14 residues. Germline CDR1 is SNHLY and CDR2 is FYNNEI. In DNA form, the CDR3 reads TGTGCCAGCTCTGACAGGGGTTCAGATTCACCCCTCCACTTT. It codes for CASSDRGSDSPLHF.

This rearrangement joins TRBV2 to TRBJ2-3, with TRBD2 matching over 9 bases. With 6 bases clipped from V and 5 bases from J, the junction kept 9 bases outside the gene matches. The germline V gene has CDR1 SNHLY and CDR2 FYNNEI. The CDR3 loop spans 15 amino acids. CDR3 amino acids: CASRQGLAGGDTQYF. CDR3 nucleotide sequence: TGTGCCAGCAGGCAGGGACTAGCCGGTGGAGATACGCAGTATTTT.

The rearrangement links TRBV6-4 to TRBJ2-3; tentative D call: TRBD2 (5 bases). This CDR3 has 15 amino acids. Germline V gene data show CDR1 as MRHNA and CDR2 as SNTAGT. The germline V and J ends were trimmed by 0 bases and 2 bases, with 9 bases remaining between them. The CDR3 coding sequence is TGTGCCAGCAGTGACTCGGCGGGCTCCACAGATACGCAGTATTTT. Translating it yields CASSDSAGSTDTQYF.